This passage covers 21 T cell receptor beta chains from one sample sequenced in a study of T cell repertoires in cytomegalovirus infection. TCRdb reprocessed the reads via MiXCR and lists one record per CDR3 protein. The profile shows around 250,000 distinct CDR3 sequences, about 17% of them singletons. The sample comprised CD8+ T cells from PBMCs. Receptors originate from a human donor in good health (CMV status not recorded). Some clones in this sample may be carry-over from other donors' samples.

This clonotype came up many times. The chain links TRBV6-6 to TRBJ1-2; D is possibly TRBD1 (5 bases). V was cut by 2 bases and J by 3 bases, with 13 bases left in between. Germline loops: CDR1 MNHNY, CDR2 SVGAGI (reference sequence). This CDR3 is 15 amino acids long. The CDR3 region has the DNA TGTGCCAGCAGTTACCCCACAGGTGAAGACTATGGCTACACCTTC. Its protein is CASSYPTGEDYGYTF.

This clonotype qualifies as medium-sized. The chain links TRBV29-1 to TRBJ2-3, with 12 bases fitting TRBD2. This CDR3 region has 19 residues. Losses at the gene ends were 5 bases for V and 0 bases for J; bases not matched to a gene: 15. Germline CDR1 reads SQVTM; CDR2 reads ANQGSEA. CDR3 DNA: TGCAGCGTTAATTCGGATCCGACTAGCGGGGGCCCGAGCACAGATACGCAGTATTTT. Protein: CSVNSDPTSGGPSTDTQYF.

There are a few counts of this clonotype. This chain joins TRBV24-1 and TRBJ2-7; D may be TRBD1 or TRBD2 (5 bases each). The CDR3 extends over 17 amino acids. The V end lost 0 bases, the J end lost 3 bases, and 17 bases lay between the germline ends. CDR1 KGHDR and CDR2 SFDVKD come from the germline V gene. The CDR3 region has the DNA TGTGCCACCAGTGATTTGTTCCCCCCGGGTGGGGGCTACGAGCAGTACTTC. Its protein is CATSDLFPPGGGYEQYF.

Only a few counts were recorded for this clonotype. The rearrangement links TRBV29-1 to TRBJ2-7; tentatively, D is TRBD1 (6 bases). CDR3 length: 14 amino acids. V was pared by 6 bases and J by 3 bases, with 18 bases between. The germline V gene has CDR1 SQVTM and CDR2 ANQGSEA. Here the CDR3 DNA reads TGCAGCGTAAACAGACAGGAGGACGGCTACGAGCAGTACTTC. This codes for CSVNRQEDGYEQYF.

This clonotype was detected ten times or more. This chain joins TRBV12-5 and TRBJ1-2; D ambiguous. CDR3 length equals 15 residues. Germline V gene lookup returns CDR1 LGHNT and CDR2 FRNRAP. Trimming left V 5 bases short and J 4 bases short, with 17 bases between. CDR3 nucleotide sequence: TGTGCTAGTGGTCCCACCCGGACGGCCCTCTATGGCTACACCTTC. Translation: CASGPTRTALYGYTF.

Only a few counts were recorded for this clonotype. This chain uses TRBV28 with TRBJ1-1; tentatively, D is TRBD1 (6 bases). The CDR3 covers 15 residues. V was shortened by 4 bases and J by 5 bases, with 17 bases between the two germline ends. CDR1 is MDHEN, CDR2 SYDVKM, per germline. This CDR3 reads CASSSNRAEMTEAFF. CDR3 nucleotide sequence: TGTGCCAGCAGTTCCAACAGGGCAGAGATGACTGAAGCTTTCTTT.

J is TRBJ1-2 and V is TRBV9; 7 bases line up with TRBD1. CDR3 length: 15 residues. Trimming cost V 4 bases and J 4 bases; bases outside gene matches: 10. Germline V gives CDR1 SGDLS, CDR2 YYNGEE. The CDR3 reads CASSLGDSGSYGYTF. The CDR3 DNA sequence: TGTGCCAGCAGCCTAGGGGACAGCGGATCCTATGGCTACACCTTC.

The gene calls are TRBV4-2 and TRBJ2-2; unclear D gene. Germline CDR1 and CDR2: LGHNA and YNFKEQ. There are 15 residues in the CDR3. Deletions cut 1 base from V and 6 bases from J, with 12 bases between. CDR3 protein: CASSQAGPVAGELFF. The CDR3 DNA is TGTGCCAGCAGCCAAGCCGGGCCCGTCGCCGGGGAGCTGTTTTTT.

The chain joins TRBV7-6 to TRBJ2-3; the D call may be TRBD1 or TRBD2 (6 bases each). Trimming stripped 0 bases from V and 6 bases from J, with 16 bases between. CDR3 length: 16 amino acids. Per germline, CDR1 SGHVS and CDR2 FNYEAQ. In DNA, the CDR3 is TGTGCCAGCAGCTTAGCGGGGGGCTTTTCGCGGGATACGCAGTATTTT. Encoded protein: CASSLAGGFSRDTQYF. The full variable domain, rest sourced from reference TRBV7-6 and TRBJ2-3, is GAGVSQSPRYKVTKRGQDVALRCDPISGHVSLYWYRQALGQGPEFLTYFNYEAQQDKSGLPNDRFSAERPEGSISTLTIQRTEQRDSAMYRCASSLAGGFSRDTQYFGPGTRLTVL.

V is TRBV4-3 and J is TRBJ2-2; TRBD1 might be the D (6 bases). Germline loops: CDR1 LGHNA, CDR2 YSLEER. This CDR3 has 16 residues. Trimming took 0 bases from V and 5 from J, leaving 13 bases between them. This chain's CDR3 is CASSQEQGGSTGELFF. DNA for the CDR3: TGCGCCAGCAGCCAAGAACAGGGTGGTTCTACCGGGGAGCTGTTTTTT.

The chain has TRBV12-3 or TRBV12-4 and TRBJ2-7, with TRBD1 matching 7 bases. CDR3 size: 17 residues. J was trimmed by 3 bases and V by 3 bases; bases with no gene match: 14. The chain's CDR3 is CASSFAVMYRGHYEQYF. DNA for the CDR3: TGTGCCAGCAGTTTTGCGGTAATGTACAGGGGACACTACGAGCAGTACTTC.

J is TRBJ2-1 and V is TRBV10-3, with a possible D match to TRBD1 (6 bases). Trimming took off 4 bases at V and 6 bases at J, with 13 bases between the two ends. Germline CDR1 is ENHRY and CDR2 is SYGVKD. This CDR3 comprises 14 residues. CDR3 nucleotide sequence: TGTGCCATCAGTGTCCCGGGACACCGCAATGAGCAGTTCTTC. Protein sequence: CAISVPGHRNEQFF.

This clonotype has a handful of counts. V and J are TRBV20-1 and TRBJ2-3; no clear D gene. V gave up 3 bases and J gave up 1 base, with 17 bases separating them. Germline CDR1 is DFQATT and CDR2 is SNEGSKA (reference sequence). The CDR3 contains 16 residues. The CDR3 loop reads CSARPPYHGGTDTQYF. Written as DNA, the CDR3 is TGCAGTGCTAGGCCCCCCTACCATGGTGGCACAGATACGCAGTATTTT.

This clonotype appeared a few times. This sequence joins TRBV4-2 and TRBJ1-1; 7 bases map to TRBD1. The CDR3 has 15 residues. Germline V gives CDR1 LGHNA, CDR2 YNFKEQ. V dropped 5 bases and J dropped 1; count of bases not matched to a gene: 7. The CDR3 DNA sequence: TGTGCCAGCAGCATAGCGACAGGGTCGAACACTGAAGCTTTCTTT. Protein: CASSIATGSNTEAFF.

This clonotype was observed many times. The chain employs TRBV7-6 and TRBJ1-2; D gene ambiguous. V lost 1 base to trimming and J lost 3 bases, with 9 bases between them. CDR3 length: 14 residues. Germline V gene sequence: CDR1 SGHVS, CDR2 FNYEAQ. CDR3 nucleotides: TGTGCCAGCAGCTTAGTAGAAGCGGACTATGGCTACACCTTC. Translated, it gives CASSLVEADYGYTF.

V gene TRBV28 combines with J gene TRBJ2-7; D unclear. Germline lookup yields CDR1 MDHEN and CDR2 SYDVKM. The ends were cut back, 4 bases at V and 7 bases at J, with 17 bases in the middle. The length of the CDR3 is 14 residues. This CDR3 is CASSSGKPRREQYF. DNA for the CDR3: TGTGCCAGCAGTTCGGGCAAGCCCCGGCGGGAGCAGTACTTC.

The chain joins TRBV2 to TRBJ1-1, with D possibly matching TRBD1 (5 bases). This CDR3 has 14 amino acids. CDR1 SNHLY and CDR2 FYNNEI come from the germline V gene. V was pared by 3 bases and J by 3 bases, with 11 bases between. The CDR3 coding sequence is TGTGCCAGCAGTGAGCGGATGGGGGACACTGAAGCTTTCTTT. This sequence encodes CASSERMGDTEAFF. The variable domain in full, completed from reference TRBV2 and TRBJ1-1, reads EPEVTQTPSHQVTQMGQEVILRCVPISNHLYFYWYRQILGQKVEFLVSFYNNEISEKSEIFDDQFSVERPDGSNFTLKIRSTKLEDSAMYFCASSERMGDTEAFFGQGTRLTVV.

This clonotype has at least ten counts. J is TRBJ2-7 and V is TRBV7-2; TRBD1 matches at 10 bases. V lost 5 bases and J lost 4; bases outside the gene matches: 8. CDR1 is SGHTA and CDR2 is FQGNSA in the germline V gene. This CDR3 region has 15 residues. Here the CDR3 reads CASSAPGTGDYEQYF. The CDR3 DNA is TGTGCCAGCAGCGCGCCCGGGACAGGGGATTACGAGCAGTACTTC.

The chain links TRBV19 to TRBJ2-7; 9 bases align to TRBD1. The V and J ends lost 4 bases and 0 bases, in that order; junction bases with no gene match: 7. CDR1 is LNHDA, CDR2 SQIVND, per germline (reference sequence). The CDR3 runs to 16 residues. The CDR3 DNA reads TGTGCCAGTAGTACGACCGGGACAGGGCTCTCCTACGAGCAGTACTTC. As protein: CASSTTGTGLSYEQYF.

This clonotype was found a few times. This chain uses TRBV7-2 with TRBJ2-7; TRBD1 is a possible D gene (6 bases). V was trimmed by 1 base and J by 5 bases, leaving 24 bases between them. Germline lookup yields CDR1 SGHTA and CDR2 FQGNSA. The CDR3 has 18 residues. CDR3 protein: CASSLEVLVSGDPHEQYF. The CDR3 DNA reads as TGTGCCAGCAGCTTAGAGGTTCTGGTTTCAGGGGACCCCCACGAGCAGTACTTC. The full variable domain, its missing parts supplied by reference TRBV7-2 and TRBJ2-7, is GAGVSQSPSNKVTEKGKDVELRCDPISGHTALYWYRQSLGQGLEFLIYFQGNSAPDKSGLPSDRFSAERTGGSVSTLTIQRTQQEDSAVYLCASSLEVLVSGDPHEQYFGPGTRLTVT.

This clonotype was seen only a few times. The J gene is TRBJ1-2, the V gene TRBV29-1; D is unclear. Per the germline V gene, CDR1 is SQVTM and CDR2 is ANQGSEA. CDR3 length: 12 amino acids. The germline V and J ends were trimmed by 7 bases and 2 bases, with 11 bases remaining between them. Written as DNA, the CDR3 is TGCAGCGACGCCGGGATAAACTATGGCTACACCTTC. It codes for CSDAGINYGYTF.